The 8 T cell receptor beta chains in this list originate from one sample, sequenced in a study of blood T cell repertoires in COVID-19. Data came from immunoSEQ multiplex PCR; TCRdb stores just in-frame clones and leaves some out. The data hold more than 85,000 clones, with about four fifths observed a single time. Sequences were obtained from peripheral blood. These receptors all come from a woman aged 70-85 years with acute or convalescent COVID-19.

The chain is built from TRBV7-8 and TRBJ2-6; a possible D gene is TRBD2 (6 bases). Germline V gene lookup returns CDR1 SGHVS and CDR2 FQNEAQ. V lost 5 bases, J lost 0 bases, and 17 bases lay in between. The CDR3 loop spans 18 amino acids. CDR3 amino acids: CASSPSGLDFSGANVLTF. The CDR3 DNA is TGTGCCAGCAGCCCCTCGGGACTTGATTTCTCTGGGGCCAACGTCCTGACTTTC.

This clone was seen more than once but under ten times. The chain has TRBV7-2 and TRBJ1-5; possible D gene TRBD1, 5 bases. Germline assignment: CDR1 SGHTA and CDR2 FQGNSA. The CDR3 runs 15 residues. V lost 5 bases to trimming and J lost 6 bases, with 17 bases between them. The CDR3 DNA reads TGTGCCAGCAGCCCTAGTACGGGGGAGGGTCAGCCCCAGCATTTT. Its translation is CASSPSTGEGQPQHF. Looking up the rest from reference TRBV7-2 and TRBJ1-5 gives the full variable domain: GAGVSQSPSNKVTEKGKDVELRCDPISGHTALYWYRQSLGQGLEFLIYFQGNSAPDKSGLPSDRFSAERTGGSVSTLTIQRTQQEDSAVYLCASSPSTGEGQPQHFGDGTRLSIL.

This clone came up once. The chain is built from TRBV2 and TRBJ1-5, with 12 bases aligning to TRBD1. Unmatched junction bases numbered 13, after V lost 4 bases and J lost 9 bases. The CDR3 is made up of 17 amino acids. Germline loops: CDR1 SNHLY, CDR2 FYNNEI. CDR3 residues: CASSAHAPGTGGRPQHF. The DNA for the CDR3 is TGTGCCAGCAGTGCTCATGCCCCCGGGACAGGGGGCCGGCCCCAGCATTTT.

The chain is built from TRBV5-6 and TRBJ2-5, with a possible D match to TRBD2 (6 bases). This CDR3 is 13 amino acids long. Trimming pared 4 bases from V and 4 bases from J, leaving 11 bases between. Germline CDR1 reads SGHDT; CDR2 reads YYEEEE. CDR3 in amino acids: CASSLDGRETQYF. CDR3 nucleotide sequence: TGTGCCAGCAGCCTGGACGGGAGAGAGACCCAGTACTTC.

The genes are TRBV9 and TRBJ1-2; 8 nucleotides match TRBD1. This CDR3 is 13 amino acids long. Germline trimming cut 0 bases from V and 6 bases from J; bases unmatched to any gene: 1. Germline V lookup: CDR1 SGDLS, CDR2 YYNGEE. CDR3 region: CASSVGTGNGYTF. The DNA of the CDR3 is TGTGCCAGCAGCGTAGGGACAGGGAATGGCTACACCTTC.

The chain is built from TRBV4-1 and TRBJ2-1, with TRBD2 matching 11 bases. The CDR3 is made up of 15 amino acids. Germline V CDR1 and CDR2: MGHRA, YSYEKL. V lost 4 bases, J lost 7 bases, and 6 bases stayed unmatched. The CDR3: CASSLTSGSYNEQFF. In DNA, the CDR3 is TGCGCCAGCAGCCTAACTAGCGGGAGTTATAATGAGCAGTTCTTC.

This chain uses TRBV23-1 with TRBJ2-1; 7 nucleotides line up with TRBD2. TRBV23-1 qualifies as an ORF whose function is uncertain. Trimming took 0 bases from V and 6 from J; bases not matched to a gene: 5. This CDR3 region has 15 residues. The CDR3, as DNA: TGCGCCAGCAGTCAATCGAAAGCGGGGTGCAATGAGCAGTTCTTC. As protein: CASSQSKAGCNEQFF.

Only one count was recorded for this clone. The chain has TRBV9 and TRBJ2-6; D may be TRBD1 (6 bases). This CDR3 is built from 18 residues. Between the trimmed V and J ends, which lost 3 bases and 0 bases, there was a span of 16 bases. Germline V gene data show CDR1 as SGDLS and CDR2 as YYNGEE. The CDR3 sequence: CASSAYREISSGANVLTF. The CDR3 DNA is TGTGCCAGCAGCGCATACAGGGAGATTAGCTCTGGGGCCAACGTCCTGACTTTC.